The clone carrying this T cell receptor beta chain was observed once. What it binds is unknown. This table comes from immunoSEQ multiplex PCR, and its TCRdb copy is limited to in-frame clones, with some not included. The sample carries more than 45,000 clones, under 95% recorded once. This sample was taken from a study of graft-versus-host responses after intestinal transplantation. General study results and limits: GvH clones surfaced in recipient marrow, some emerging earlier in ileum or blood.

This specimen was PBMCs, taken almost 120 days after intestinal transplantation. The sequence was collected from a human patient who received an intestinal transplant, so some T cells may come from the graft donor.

The DNA for the CDR3 is TGTGCCAGCAGCCGAGGGAGACCAGAGACCCAGTACTTC. Translated: CASSRGRPETQYF. The chain recombines TRBV7-8 with TRBJ2-5; weak D call: TRBD2 (5 bases). The CDR3 consists of 13 residues. The germline gives CDR1 SGHVS, CDR2 FQNEAQ. The V gene lost 5 bases and the J gene lost 4 bases, with 11 bases spanning the gap.